The 18 T cell receptor beta chains given below trace back to one sample, sequenced in a study of CD8 T cells in Susac syndrome. RNA, at about 0.45 to 1 ug, was reverse transcribed with random hexamers. TCRdb re-derived calls from the immunoSEQ multiplex PCR reads in MiXCR, one entry per CDR3 protein. In the table there are a few hundred thousand distinct CDR3 sequences, more than 80% of which are singletons. Sequenced material: CD8+ T cells from PBMCs. These receptors all come from a human donor with multiple sclerosis.

V usage is TRBV25-1 and J usage is TRBJ1-3; TRBD1 aligns across 7 bases. V lost 6 bases to trimming and J lost 2 bases; unmatched junction nucleotides: 7. Germline V lookup: CDR1 MGHDK, CDR2 SYGVNS. There are 15 residues in the CDR3. CDR3 nucleotides: TGTGCCAGCAGAAATGACAGGGAAACTGGAAACACCATATATTTT. The encoded protein is CASRNDRETGNTIYF.

The V gene is TRBV12-3 or TRBV12-4, the J gene TRBJ2-1, with D perhaps matching TRBD2 (5 bases). The CDR3 spans 14 residues. V was cut by 6 bases and J by 5 bases, with 14 bases left in between. CDR3 nucleotides: TGTGCCAGCAGCAGCGGACGGAACAACAATGAGCAGTTCTTC. Protein product: CASSSGRNNNEQFF.

V is TRBV30 and J is TRBJ1-6; D uncertain. CDR3 length equals 15 residues. Germline CDR1 GTSNPN, CDR2 SVGIG (reference sequence). The V end was cut by 0 bases, the J end by 0 bases, with 6 bases between. The CDR3 protein is CAWSVESSYNSPLHF. CDR3 nucleotides: TGTGCCTGGAGTGTAGAGAGCTCCTATAATTCACCCCTCCACTTT.

The chain links TRBV9 to TRBJ2-4; 7 bases fit TRBD1. Germline V lookup: CDR1 SGDLS, CDR2 YYNGEE. This CDR3 region has 15 residues. V was pared by 3 bases and J by 8 bases, with 11 bases of the junction left unmatched. The CDR3 sequence is CASSEGPGGTDIQYF. The CDR3 coding sequence is TGTGCCAGCAGCGAGGGGCCAGGGGGTACGGACATTCAGTACTTC.

The chain recombines TRBV20-1 with TRBJ1-2; D perhaps matches TRBD1 (5 bases). Between the trimmed V and J ends, which lost 0 bases and 1 base, there was a span of 15 bases. Germline V gives CDR1 DFQATT, CDR2 SNEGSKA (reference sequence). The CDR3 spans 16 residues. Here the CDR3 reads CSARDWGEPSNYGYTF. The CDR3 DNA reads as TGCAGTGCTAGAGATTGGGGGGAACCGAGTAACTATGGCTACACCTTC.

The chain carries TRBV20-1 and TRBJ2-7, with D perhaps matching TRBD2 (6 bases). CDR1 and CDR2 from the germline V gene are DFQATT and SNEGSKA (reference sequence). Trimming took 0 bases from V and 2 from J, leaving 11 bases between them. The CDR3 sequence is 14 residues long. The CDR3 region has the DNA TGCAGTGCTAGAGAACCGGGGAGGCCCTACGAGCAGTACTTC. Residues: CSAREPGRPYEQYF.

J is TRBJ2-7 and V is TRBV5-1; 9 nucleotides align to TRBD1. CDR1 and CDR2 from the germline V gene are SGHRS and YFSETQ. Trimming took 4 bases from V and 4 from J; bases not matched to a gene: 9. The CDR3 loop spans 15 amino acids. The CDR3 sequence is CASSPHTGGEYEQYF. The DNA for the CDR3 is TGCGCCAGCAGCCCACACACAGGGGGCGAGTACGAGCAGTACTTC. Together with reference TRBV5-1 and TRBJ2-7, the CDR3 gives the full variable domain: KAGVTQTPRYLIKTRGQQVTLSCSPISGHRSVSWYQQTPGQGLQFLFEYFSETQRNKGNFPGRFSGRQFSNSRSEMNVSTLELGDSALYLCASSPHTGGEYEQYFGPGTRLTVT.

This clonotype has more than one count but fewer than ten. The genes are TRBV2 and TRBJ2-2; TRBD1 aligns across 8 bases. CDR1 SNHLY and CDR2 FYNNEI come from the germline V gene. The CDR3 covers 15 residues. The V gene end was trimmed by 5 bases and the J gene end by 1 base; junction bases not matched to a gene: 3. This CDR3 is CASSLGTGNTGELFF. Here the CDR3 DNA reads TGTGCCAGCAGTCTCGGGACAGGGAACACCGGGGAGCTGTTTTTT.

The chain has TRBV14 and TRBJ1-1; D unclear. This CDR3 region has 15 residues. Germline CDR1 SGHDN, CDR2 FVKESK. Trimming left V 1 base short and J 0 bases short, with 9 bases between. The DNA for the CDR3 is TGTGCCAGCAGCCAAGTATTCCCGTTGAACACTGAAGCTTTCTTT. This encodes CASSQVFPLNTEAFF.

The rearrangement uses TRBV4-1 and TRBJ1-5; D remains ambiguous. The germline gives CDR1 MGHRA, CDR2 YSYEKL. Trimming took 0 bases from V and 0 from J, leaving 9 bases between them. The CDR3 contains 16 residues. The CDR3 protein is CASSQESAVSNQPQHF. As DNA, the CDR3 is TGCGCCAGCAGCCAAGAGAGTGCAGTTAGCAATCAGCCCCAGCATTTT.

V and J are TRBV21-1 and TRBJ1-5. TRBV21-1 is a known pseudogene. The length of the CDR3 is 16 residues. CDR3 nucleotide sequence: TGTGCCAGCAGGCTCAAGCGGGGGGGAAGCAATCAGCCCCAGCATTTT. Protein: CASRLKRGGSNQPQHF.

V and J are TRBV6-5 and TRBJ2-5, with 8 bases aligning to TRBD2. V dropped 5 bases and J dropped 0; count of bases not matched to a gene: 5. CDR1 and CDR2 (germline): MNHEY, SVGAGI. This CDR3 has 15 residues. CDR3 bases: TGTGCCAGCAGTCGTAGCGGGGAGTACCAAGAGACCCAGTACTTC. Its translation: CASSRSGEYQETQYF.

This rearrangement joins TRBV28 to TRBJ1-4; possibly TRBD1 for D (5 bases). The germline CDR1 and CDR2 sequences are MDHEN and SYDVKM. The CDR3 is 15 amino acids. V was clipped by 3 bases and J by 4 bases, with 12 bases between them. CDR3 nucleotide sequence: TGTGCCAGCAGTTTCTTTGGGGCCTATAATGAAAAACTGTTTTTT. Translated: CASSFFGAYNEKLFF.

The chain combines TRBV12-3 or TRBV12-4 with TRBJ2-5, with 8 bases lining up with TRBD1. V lost 1 base to trimming and J lost 4 bases; unmatched junction nucleotides: 8. This CDR3 spans 16 amino acids. CDR3 region: CASSLGFQGAGETQYF. The CDR3 DNA sequence: TGTGCCAGCAGTTTAGGCTTCCAGGGGGCAGGAGAGACCCAGTACTTC.

The J gene is TRBJ2-5, the V gene TRBV20-1, with TRBD1 matching 7 bases. Germline trimming cut 6 bases from V and 3 bases from J; bases unmatched to any gene: 13. CDR1 and CDR2 (germline): DFQATT, SNEGSKA (reference sequence). This CDR3 is built from 15 residues. The CDR3 sequence: CSADSQTGTKETQYF. The DNA for the CDR3 is TGCAGTGCCGATTCACAGACAGGGACGAAAGAGACCCAGTACTTC.

The DNA for the CDR3 is TGTGCCTGGAACTCGGCCTACGAGCAGTACTTC. As protein: CAWNSAYEQYF. This chain uses TRBV30 with TRBJ2-7; D is undetermined. CDR3 length equals 11 residues. Between the trimmed V and J ends, which lost 4 bases and 2 bases, there was a span of 6 bases. CDR1 and CDR2 (germline): GTSNPN, SVGIG (reference sequence).

The chain couples TRBV4-1 to TRBJ2-1, with D unresolved. The V end lost 0 bases, the J end lost 4 bases, and 13 bases lay between the germline ends. Germline V gene lookup returns CDR1 MGHRA and CDR2 YSYEKL. The CDR3 is 16 amino acids. For the CDR3, the DNA is TGCGCCAGCAGCCAAGATCCAGCCCTCGAATACAATGAGCAGTTCTTC. Its translation is CASSQDPALEYNEQFF.

CDR3 bases: TGTGCCAGCAGCTTACTCCAGGGGCTCTATGGCTACACCTTC. Translating it yields CASSLLQGLYGYTF. The chain is built from TRBV7-9 and TRBJ1-2; D is possibly TRBD1 (6 bases). Germline CDR1 and CDR2: SEHNR and FQNEAQ (reference sequence). The CDR3 has 14 residues. Trimming pared 2 bases from V and 4 bases from J, leaving 11 bases between.